A single sample gave rise to the 24 T cell receptor beta chains below, sequenced in a study of vaccination effects on CD4 cells after COVID-19. Their recognized antigens are unknown. Antigen-specific CD4+ T cells were first expanded with viral peptide pools by the ViraFEST assay and only then sequenced. Having been cultured for about ten days, the cells underwent CD4+ T cell isolation. Participants got two doses of BNT162b2 or mRNA-1273 vaccine. The table came from immunoSEQ multiplex PCR; TCRdb's copy has only in-frame clones and leaves some out. The profile shows around 16,000 clones, 76% of them singletons. Material: CD4+ T cells from PBMCs cultured with HCoV-NL63 spike peptides, obtained after COVID-19 vaccination. Source of these receptors: a human donor who received a COVID-19 vaccine.

The chain carries TRBV18 and TRBJ1-1; 10 bases map to TRBD1. The V gene end was trimmed by 3 bases and the J gene end by 0 bases; junction bases not matched to a gene: 4. The CDR3 length is 16 residues. CDR1 and CDR2 from the germline V gene are KGHSH and LQKENI. DNA of the CDR3: TGTGCCAGCTCACCCGTGGGACAGGGGATGAACACTGAAGCTTTCTTT. Protein product: CASSPVGQGMNTEAFF.

The chain recombines TRBV6-5 with TRBJ2-3, with D uncertain. CDR3 length: 12 residues. V was pared by 6 bases and J by 6 bases, with 10 bases between. The V gene's germline CDR1 is MNHEY and CDR2 SVGAGI. CDR3 nucleotide sequence: TGTGCCAGCAGCCAACTCGGGGATACGCAGTATTTT. This codes for CASSQLGDTQYF.

This chain connects TRBV19 to TRBJ2-3, with TRBD2 identical over 9 bases. From germline, CDR1 is LNHDA and CDR2 SQIVND (reference sequence). CDR3 length equals 12 residues. J lost 9 bases, V lost 5 bases, and 3 bases had no gene match. The CDR3 sequence is CASSVAGETQYF. CDR3 bases: TGTGCCAGTAGTGTAGCGGGGGAAACGCAGTATTTT.

The V and J genes are TRBV21-1 and TRBJ1-5. TRBV21-1 is a known pseudogene. The CDR3 has 18 amino acids. The CDR3 spells CASSMIPAPRYSNQPQHF. The CDR3 bases are TGTGCCAGCAGCATGATACCGGCCCCGAGGTATAGCAATCAGCCCCAGCATTTT.

Remarks on this clone: Mismatch with germline at one junction end may stem from a read error. This same CDR3 is encoded by further DNA sequences in the sample. The chain recombines TRBV27 with TRBJ1-6; 9 positions agree with TRBD1. CDR3 length equals 14 residues. CDR1 and CDR2 (germline): MNHEY, SMNVEV (reference sequence). DNA of the CDR3: TGTGCCAGCAGCATCCGGGACAGGGATTCGCCCCTCCACTTT. Its protein product is CASSIRDRDSPLHF.

The rearrangement joins TRBV18 to TRBJ1-3; D is undetermined. CDR1 KGHSH and CDR2 LQKENI come from the germline V gene. The CDR3 loop spans 15 amino acids. Trimming removed 0 bases from V and 0 bases from J, with 6 bases in between. The CDR3 is CASSPPKYSGNTIYF. The CDR3 region has the DNA TGTGCCAGCTCACCACCGAAGTACTCTGGAAACACCATATATTTT. Based on the CDR3 plus reference TRBV18 and TRBJ1-3, the full variable domain is NAGVMQNPRHLVRRRGQEARLRCSPMKGHSHVYWYRQLPEEGLKFMVYLQKENIIDESGMPKERFSAEFPKEGPSILRIQQVVRGDSAAYFCASSPPKYSGNTIYFGEGSWLTVV.

The chain has TRBV5-1 and TRBJ1-3, with 7 bases aligning to TRBD1. CDR1 is SGHRS, CDR2 YFSETQ, per germline. The CDR3 consists of 15 residues. After removal of 0 bases from V and 2 bases from J, the junction contained 2 bases not matched to a gene. CDR3 sequence reads: CASSLEGTAGNTIYF. DNA of the CDR3: TGCGCCAGCAGCTTGGAAGGGACAGCTGGAAACACCATATATTTT. Together with reference TRBV5-1 and TRBJ1-3, the CDR3 gives the full variable domain: KAGVTQTPRYLIKTRGQQVTLSCSPISGHRSVSWYQQTPGQGLQFLFEYFSETQRNKGNFPGRFSGRQFSNSRSEMNVSTLELGDSALYLCASSLEGTAGNTIYFGEGSWLTVV.

In its sample, this clone was seen a few times. The chain combines TRBV4-2 with TRBJ1-1, with D possibly matching TRBD1 (5 bases). V was clipped by 5 bases and J by 3 bases, with 10 bases between them. The CDR3 is made up of 13 amino acids. Germline V gene data show CDR1 as LGHNA and CDR2 as YNFKEQ. The CDR3 region has the DNA TGTGCCAGCAGCACCGGGACGGACACTGAAGCTTTCTTT. Amino acids: CASSTGTDTEAFF.

The chain recombines TRBV5-1 with TRBJ2-3, with a possible D match to TRBD1 (5 bases). Per the germline V gene, CDR1 is SGHRS and CDR2 is YFSETQ. V lost 0 bases and J 6 bases, leaving 5 bases between the germline ends. This CDR3 spans 12 amino acids. For the CDR3, the DNA is TGCGCCAGCAGCTTGGGGGGCGATACGCAGTATTTT. It is translated as CASSLGGDTQYF.

This clone was counted once. The J gene is TRBJ1-2, the V gene TRBV21-1. TRBV21-1 is described as a pseudogene. The length of the CDR3 is 19 residues. The CDR3 region has the DNA TGTGCCAGCAGCATCCGAAGCTTCACAGGAGCAGGGGAGGATGCGGGCTACACCTTC. Protein: CASSIRSFTGAGEDAGYTF.

This chain uses TRBV30 with TRBJ1-2; D might be TRBD1 (6 bases). CDR1 and CDR2 from the germline V gene are GTSNPN and SVGIG (reference sequence). Trimming took 0 bases from V and 3 from J, leaving 14 bases between them. The CDR3 sequence is 15 residues long. The CDR3 loop reads CAWSVLGGAYYGYTF. CDR3 bases: TGTGCCTGGAGTGTACTGGGGGGCGCGTACTATGGCTACACCTTC.

The chain employs TRBV9 and TRBJ2-3; 9 nucleotides agree with TRBD2. Per the germline V gene, CDR1 is SGDLS and CDR2 is YYNGEE. The V segment lost 0 bases and the J segment 2 bases; nucleotides outside the gene matches: 7. The CDR3 totals 17 residues. The CDR3 region is CASSVGSSGGNTDTQYF. Here the CDR3 DNA reads TGTGCCAGCAGCGTAGGGAGTAGCGGGGGAAACACAGATACGCAGTATTTT.

The DNA for the CDR3 is TGTGCCAGCCGCCCTGGAGGTCAGCCCCAGCATTTT. Encoded protein: CASRPGGQPQHF. This sequence joins TRBV28 and TRBJ1-5; no reliable D call. Trimming left V 8 bases short and J 6 bases short, with 11 bases between. Germline assignment: CDR1 MDHEN and CDR2 SYDVKM. The CDR3 sequence is 12 residues long.

V is TRBV19 and J is TRBJ1-5, with 7 bases lining up with TRBD1. This CDR3 comprises 16 residues. V lost 3 bases to trimming and J lost 4 bases; unmatched junction nucleotides: 9. The germline CDR1 and CDR2 sequences are LNHDA and SQIVND (reference sequence). The CDR3 DNA follows: TGTGCCAGTAGTATGGGGGTGGGACAGCGGAATCAGCCCCAGCATTTT. Protein: CASSMGVGQRNQPQHF.

This clone came up once. V and J are TRBV7-9 and TRBJ1-2, with TRBD1 matching over 8 bases. Trimming at V came to 5 bases and at J to 8 bases, leaving 10 bases not matched to a gene. Germline V gene data show CDR1 as SEHNR and CDR2 as FQNEAQ (reference sequence). The CDR3 has 14 residues. Here the CDR3 DNA reads TGTGCCAGCAGCCCCTGGACAGGGCGGGAGGGCTACACCTTC. Residues: CASSPWTGREGYTF.

This chain links TRBV6-6 with TRBJ2-7, with D perhaps matching TRBD2 (5 bases). Germline V lookup: CDR1 MNHNY, CDR2 SVGAGI (reference sequence). This CDR3 is built from 14 residues. Trimming removed 6 bases at V and 0 bases at J, with 12 bases between. CDR3 loop: CASSRAETSYEQYF. For the CDR3, the DNA is TGTGCCAGCAGCCGAGCGGAGACCTCCTACGAGCAGTACTTC.

This chain connects TRBV6-5 to TRBJ2-7; D perhaps matches TRBD2 (5 bases). This CDR3 has 13 amino acids. In germline, CDR1 is MNHEY, CDR2 SVGAGI. The V end was cut by 6 bases, the J end by 6 bases, with 15 bases between. CDR3 in DNA: TGTGCCAGCAGCCCCACTAGACGGCGCGAGCAGTACTTC. Translated, it gives CASSPTRRREQYF.

This clone was counted once. This sequence joins TRBV5-6 and TRBJ1-2; TRBD1 is a possible D gene (5 bases). Trimming took off 3 bases at V and 8 bases at J, with 14 bases between the two ends. The CDR3 consists of 13 residues. Germline V gene sequence: CDR1 SGHDT, CDR2 YYEEEE. The CDR3 DNA reads TGTGCCAGCAGCTCCACAGGCCAAGGGGGCTACACCTTC. It specifies CASSSTGQGGYTF. Full variable domain (missing parts from reference TRBV5-6 and TRBJ1-2): DAGVTQSPTHLIKTRGQQVTLRCSPKSGHDTVSWYQQALGQGPQFIFQYYEEEERQRGNFPDRFSGHQFPNYSSELNVNALLLGDSALYLCASSSTGQGGYTFGSGTRLTVV.

The chain couples TRBV19 to TRBJ2-6; D is uncertain. The CDR3 sequence is 15 residues long. Germline V lookup: CDR1 LNHDA, CDR2 SQIVND (reference sequence). Between the trimmed V and J ends, which lost 3 bases and 1 base, there was a span of 7 bases. CDR3 bases: TGTGCCAGTAGTATGACCGGATCTGGGGCCAACGTCCTGACTTTC. Its translation is CASSMTGSGANVLTF. The full variable domain, rest sourced from reference TRBV19 and TRBJ2-6, is DGGITQSPKYLFRKEGQNVTLSCEQNLNHDAMYWYRQDPGQGLRLIYYSQIVNDFQKGDIAEGYSVSREKKESFPLTVTSAQKNPTAFYLCASSMTGSGANVLTFGAGSRLTVL.

The gene calls are TRBV10-3 and TRBJ1-4; maybe TRBD1 (6 bases). Germline values: CDR1 ENHRY, CDR2 SYGVKD. Trimming shortened V by 7 bases and J by 6 bases, and 12 bases separated the two germline ends. The length of the CDR3 is 13 residues. In DNA, the CDR3 is TGTGCCATCAAGGGGGGGATGGATGAAAAACTGTTTTTT. Protein: CAIKGGMDEKLFF.

The rearrangement uses TRBV5-1 and TRBJ1-1; 7 bases agree with TRBD1. CDR3 length equals 15 residues. V lost 2 bases, J lost 0 bases, and 4 bases stayed unmatched. Germline loops: CDR1 SGHRS, CDR2 YFSETQ. The CDR3 region has the DNA TGCGCCAGCAGCTTCTCTACAGGGGTGAACACTGAAGCTTTCTTT. Amino acids: CASSFSTGVNTEAFF.

This chain links TRBV30 with TRBJ2-2; 10 bases map to TRBD2. Germline CDR1 GTSNPN, CDR2 SVGIG (reference sequence). The CDR3 spans 15 residues. Losses at the gene ends were 2 bases for V and 3 bases for J; bases not matched to a gene: 3. The DNA for the CDR3 is TGTGCCTGGAGTATACTAGCGGGATACACCGGGGAGCTGTTTTTT. Translation: CAWSILAGYTGELFF.

The chain is built from TRBV3-1 (or the pseudogene TRBV3-2) and TRBJ2-5; D may be TRBD2 (6 bases). V was shortened by 1 base and J by 2 bases, with 11 bases between the two germline ends. The V gene's germline CDR1 is LGHDT and CDR2 YNNKEL (reference sequence). CDR3 length equals 15 residues. As DNA, the CDR3 is TGTGCCAGCAGCCAAGGGGGGACTGGACAAGAGACCCAGTACTTC. As protein: CASSQGGTGQETQYF.

The chain links TRBV28 to TRBJ1-5; D perhaps matches TRBD1 (5 bases). Trimming pared 2 bases from V and 0 bases from J, leaving 17 bases between. CDR1 and CDR2 from the germline V gene are MDHEN and SYDVKM. The CDR3 has 18 amino acids. The CDR3 nucleotides are TGTGCCAGCAGTTTACGGGGCCTCTTCTCCTATAGCAATCAGCCCCAGCATTTT. It is translated as CASSLRGLFSYSNQPQHF.